Shown below are 8 T cell receptor beta chains from a single sample sequenced in a study of technical replicates of blood from several donors. Only in-frame clones appear in the TCRdb table, and some are missing; sequencing was by immunoSEQ multiplex PCR. Here the sample spans around 79,000 clones, 75% to 95% being singletons. The sample was T cells isolated from PBMCs. The source of these receptors is a human donor in good health. Some clones in this sample may be carry-over from other donors' samples.

This clone was picked up one time. The chain recombines TRBV18 with TRBJ2-3; D possibly corresponds to TRBD1 (7 bases). The germline V gene encodes CDR1 KGHSH and CDR2 LQKENI. The CDR3 runs 22 residues. Trimming removed 3 bases at V and 4 bases at J, with 35 bases between. The CDR3 sequence is CASSPPWGQGGQDLKMADTQYF. CDR3 sequence (DNA): TGTGCCAGCTCACCCCCCTGGGGGCAGGGGGGACAAGATTTAAAGATGGCAGATACGCAGTATTTT.

The V call is TRBV6-5, the J call TRBJ2-7; D remains ambiguous. V shed 5 bases and J shed 1 base, with 12 bases lying between them. The CDR3 loop spans 14 amino acids. CDR1 is MNHEY and CDR2 is SVGAGI in the germline V gene. The CDR3 sequence: CASSPYFLSYEQYF. CDR3 coding DNA: TGTGCCAGCAGTCCCTATTTCCTGTCCTACGAGCAGTACTTC.

The chain carries TRBV7-2 and TRBJ1-2; no firm D call. This CDR3 region has 15 residues. Germline V gene lookup returns CDR1 SGHTA and CDR2 FQGNSA. Trimming shortened V by 1 base and J by 2 bases, and 11 bases separated the two germline ends. CDR3 loop: CASSLVVGGNYGYTF. CDR3 bases: TGTGCCAGCAGCTTAGTCGTAGGCGGCAACTATGGCTACACCTTC. Filled out from reference TRBV7-2 and TRBJ1-2, the complete variable domain reads GAGVSQSPSNKVTEKGKDVELRCDPISGHTALYWYRQSLGQGLEFLIYFQGNSAPDKSGLPSDRFSAERTGGSVSTLTIQRTQQEDSAVYLCASSLVVGGNYGYTFGSGTRLTVV.

This chain links TRBV19 with TRBJ1-2; 7 nucleotides line up with TRBD1. CDR1 LNHDA and CDR2 SQIVND come from the germline V gene (reference sequence). The V segment lost 8 bases and the J segment 4 bases; nucleotides outside the gene matches: 10. CDR3 length equals 14 residues. CDR3 loop: CASSFSGGFYGYTF. The CDR3, as DNA: TGTGCCAGTTCATTTTCAGGGGGGTTCTATGGCTACACCTTC.

This chain joins TRBV19 and TRBJ1-2; D is unclear. Germline V gene data show CDR1 as LNHDA and CDR2 as SQIVND (reference sequence). The CDR3 contains 15 residues. V was cut by 3 bases and J by 3 bases, with 14 bases left in between. The CDR3 nucleotides are TGTGCCAGTAGTATCTCTCTGGGAGTTGACTATGGCTACACCTTC. It translates to CASSISLGVDYGYTF.

This rearrangement joins TRBV7-9 to TRBJ2-1; TRBD2 matches at 9 bases. V gave up 5 bases and J gave up 0 bases; unmatched junction bases: 14. Germline V lookup: CDR1 SEHNR, CDR2 FQNEAQ (reference sequence). This CDR3 spans 19 amino acids. The CDR3 here is CASSDSEAGGYFSYNEQFF. The CDR3 DNA follows: TGTGCCAGCAGCGATTCCGAAGCGGGAGGTTATTTCTCCTACAATGAGCAGTTCTTC.

The chain joins TRBV5-4 to TRBJ2-3; 8 bases are shared with TRBD2. V was pared by 4 bases and J by 6 bases, with 13 bases of the junction left unmatched. The CDR3 spans 16 residues. CDR1 is SGHNT, CDR2 YYREEE, per germline (reference sequence). The CDR3: CASSPPQSGSTDTQYF. For the CDR3, the DNA is TGTGCCAGCAGCCCCCCCCAAAGCGGGAGTACTGATACGCAGTATTTT.

V gene TRBV19 combines with J gene TRBJ1-5, with 7 bases matching TRBD1. With 3 bases clipped from V and 5 bases from J, the junction kept 7 bases outside the gene matches. The CDR3 sequence is 15 residues long. Germline V gene sequence: CDR1 LNHDA, CDR2 SQIVND (reference sequence). CDR3 protein: CASSIPGQSDQPQHF. CDR3 DNA sequence: TGTGCCAGTAGTATCCCGGGACAGAGTGATCAGCCCCAGCATTTT.